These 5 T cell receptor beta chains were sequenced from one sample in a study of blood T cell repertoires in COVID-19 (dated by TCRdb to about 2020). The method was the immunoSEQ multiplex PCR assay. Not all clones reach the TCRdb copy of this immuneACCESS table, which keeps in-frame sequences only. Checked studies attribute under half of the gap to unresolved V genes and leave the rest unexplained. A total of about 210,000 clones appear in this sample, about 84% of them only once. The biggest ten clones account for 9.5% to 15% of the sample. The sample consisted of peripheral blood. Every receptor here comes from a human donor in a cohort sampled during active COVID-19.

The CDR3 reads CASSPLFLGLAGEGVAEDTQYF. The CDR3 DNA is TGTGCCAGCAGCCCCCTGTTCTTGGGGCTAGCGGGAGAAGGGGTAGCAGAAGATACGCAGTATTTT. The chain couples TRBV7-8 to TRBJ2-3; 10 bases map to TRBD2. The CDR3 length is 22 residues. Germline CDR1 SGHVS, CDR2 FQNEAQ. With V trimmed by 5 bases and J by 5 bases, 28 bases remained unmatched.

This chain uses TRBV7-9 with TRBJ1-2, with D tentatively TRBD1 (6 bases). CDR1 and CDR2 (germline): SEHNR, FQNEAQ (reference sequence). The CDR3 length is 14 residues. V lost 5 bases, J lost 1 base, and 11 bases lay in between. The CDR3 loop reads CASSTGSLNYGYTF. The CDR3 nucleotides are TGTGCCAGCAGCACAGGGAGTCTTAACTATGGCTACACCTTC.

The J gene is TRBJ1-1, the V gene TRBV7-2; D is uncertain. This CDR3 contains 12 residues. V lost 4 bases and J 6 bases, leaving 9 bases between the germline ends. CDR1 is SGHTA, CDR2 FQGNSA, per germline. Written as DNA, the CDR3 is TGTGCCAGCAGCTCCCCCCGTTCTGAAGCTTTCTTT. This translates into CASSSPRSEAFF.

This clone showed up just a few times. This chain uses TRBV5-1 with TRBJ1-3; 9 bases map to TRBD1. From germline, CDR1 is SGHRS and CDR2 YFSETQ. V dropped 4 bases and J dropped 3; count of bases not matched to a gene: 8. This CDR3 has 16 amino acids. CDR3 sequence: CASSTGDRVVGNTIYF. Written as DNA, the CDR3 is TGCGCCAGCAGCACCGGGGACAGGGTGGTTGGAAACACCATATATTTT.

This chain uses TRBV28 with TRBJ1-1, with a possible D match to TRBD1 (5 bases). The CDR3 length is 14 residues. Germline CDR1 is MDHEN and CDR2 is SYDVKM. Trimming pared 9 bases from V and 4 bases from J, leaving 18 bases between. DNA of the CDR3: TGTGCCAGTTCCCCCTCAGGGATTGGCACTGAAGCTTTCTTT. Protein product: CASSPSGIGTEAFF.